At least ten counts were recorded for the clone carrying this T cell receptor beta chain. Its antigen is not identified. One entry per CDR3 protein, called by TCRdb with MiXCR from the reads. Among 550,000 to 850,000 distinct CDR3 sequences listed, roughly 33% were seen once. The record originates from a study of T cell repertoires in cytomegalovirus infection. Study information: Through public TCR beta signatures, both CMV infection and matching HLA type were indicated.

This CDR3 has 11 residues. The ends were cut back, 5 bases at V and 3 bases at J, with 5 bases in the middle. Germline V gives CDR1 MNHEY, CDR2 SVGEGT. The V and J genes are TRBV6-2 or TRBV6-3 and TRBJ2-7; D gene unclear. The sequencing here drew on cultured PBMCs, taken from culture after CMV antigen stimulation. The TCR originated in a human donor in good health (CMV status not recorded). Some clones in this sample may be carry-over from other donors' samples. In DNA form, the CDR3 reads TGTGCCAGCAGTAACTACTACGAGCAGTACTTC. It is translated as CASSNYYEQYF.